The 11 T cell receptor beta chains below were found in one sample sequenced in a study of Graves' ophthalmopathy and Graves' hyperthyroidism. RNA transcripts were the source from which TCR beta CDR3 regions were amplified. RT-PCR with HTBI primers came first, then second-round multiplex PCR. TCRdb re-derived calls from the multiplex PCR reads in MiXCR, one entry per CDR3 protein. The top ten hold 44% of the sample, which has roughly 700,000 distinct CDR3 sequences, roughly two fifths seen once. Sequencing was performed on peripheral blood. The receptor set was obtained from an adult man with Graves' ophthalmopathy.

This clonotype was recorded at least ten times. The CDR3 reads CASSLGGGRNSPLHF. As DNA, the CDR3 is TGTGCCAGCAGCTTAGGGGGGGGGCGGAATTCACCCCTCCACTTT. The chain employs TRBV7-2 and TRBJ1-6; D possibly corresponds to TRBD1 (6 bases). Germline V CDR1 and CDR2: SGHTA, FQGNSA. This CDR3 has 15 amino acids. V shed 1 base and J shed 7 bases, with 11 bases lying between them.

About this clonotype itself: Its ends do not fully match the called genes, so a read error is possible. The V gene is TRBV7-9, the J gene TRBJ1-4, with D tentatively TRBD1 (5 bases). Germline V gene lookup returns CDR1 SEHNR and CDR2 FQNEAQ (reference sequence). This CDR3 spans 13 amino acids. CDR3 sequence: CASSFQGTEELFF. DNA of the CDR3: TGTGCCAGCAGCTTCCAGGGCACTGAAGAACTGTTTTTT.

In its sample, this clonotype was seen many times. The chain uses TRBV29-1 and TRBJ2-5, with no clear D. V was cut by 4 bases and J by 5 bases, with 14 bases left in between. The CDR3 has 13 residues. Germline lookup yields CDR1 SQVTM and CDR2 ANQGSEA. The CDR3 region is CSVGLAAVETQYF. As DNA, the CDR3 is TGCAGCGTTGGACTGGCAGCTGTGGAGACCCAGTACTTC.

This clonotype was detected once. CDR3: CASSGGGASGANVLTF. The CDR3 DNA is TGTGCCAGTAGTGGGGGAGGGGCCTCTGGGGCCAACGTCCTGACTTTC. The V call is TRBV19, the J call TRBJ2-6; 7 nucleotides agree with TRBD2. The germline gives CDR1 LNHDA, CDR2 SQIVND (reference sequence). This CDR3 is built from 16 residues. Losses at the gene ends were 5 bases for V and 0 bases for J; bases not matched to a gene: 4.

Ten or more counts support this clonotype. This chain uses TRBV5-1 with TRBJ1-5; 10 bases are a match to TRBD1. V was pared by 5 bases and J by 6 bases, with 5 bases of the junction left unmatched. Germline lookup yields CDR1 SGHRS and CDR2 YFSETQ. This CDR3 is built from 14 residues. CDR3: CASSRDRGSQPQHF. CDR3 nucleotide sequence: TGCGCCAGCAGTCGGGACAGGGGCAGTCAGCCCCAGCATTTT. The complete variable domain, with remaining parts taken from reference TRBV5-1 and TRBJ1-5, reads KAGVTQTPRYLIKTRGQQVTLSCSPISGHRSVSWYQQTPGQGLQFLFEYFSETQRNKGNFPGRFSGRQFSNSRSEMNVSTLELGDSALYLCASSRDRGSQPQHFGDGTRLSIL.

This sequence joins TRBV15 and TRBJ2-7; 7 bases match TRBD1. V shed 3 bases, J shed 4 bases, and the junction held 12 bases outside the gene matches. The CDR3 totals 16 residues. Germline CDR1 reads LNHNV; CDR2 reads YYDKDF (reference sequence). The CDR3 spells CATSSRGQFEGYEQYF. The CDR3 DNA is TGTGCCACCAGCAGTAGGGGACAGTTCGAGGGATACGAGCAGTACTTC.

This clonotype has more than one count but fewer than ten. The chain carries TRBV4-1 and TRBJ1-2; D ambiguous. Trimming removed 1 base at V and 8 bases at J, with 17 bases between. The CDR3 spans 15 residues. Germline CDR1 is MGHRA and CDR2 is YSYEKL. The CDR3 DNA follows: TGCGCCAGCAGCCAAGTGGGAGACGGGTTCCAAGGCTACACCTTC. Residues: CASSQVGDGFQGYTF.

The chain is built from TRBV6-1 and TRBJ1-2; possible D gene TRBD1, 5 bases. The V end was cut by 6 bases, the J end by 4 bases, with 18 bases between. The germline gives CDR1 MNHNS, CDR2 SASEGT. The CDR3 loop spans 15 amino acids. The CDR3 coding sequence is TGTGCCAGCAGCCGGGGGGGACCGCGAAGCTATGGCTACACCTTC. It specifies CASSRGGPRSYGYTF.

Only a few counts were recorded for this clonotype. The chain recombines TRBV15 with TRBJ1-2; D is unclear. Germline V gene sequence: CDR1 LNHNV, CDR2 YYDKDF (reference sequence). The germline V and J ends were trimmed by 10 bases and 3 bases, with 15 bases remaining between them. The CDR3 runs 13 residues. In DNA, the CDR3 is TGTGCCAGCAGGCTTTCCGGGGACTATGGCTACACCTTC. It is translated as CASRLSGDYGYTF.

In its sample, this clonotype was seen many times. V and J are TRBV10-3 and TRBJ1-5, with D maybe TRBD1 (6 bases). The germline V and J ends were trimmed by 8 bases and 0 bases, with 14 bases remaining between them. Germline V lookup: CDR1 ENHRY, CDR2 SYGVKD. The CDR3 consists of 15 residues. As DNA, the CDR3 is TGTGCCATCGGAGCGTCAGGGGATAGCAATCAGCCCCAGCATTTT. Amino acid sequence: CAIGASGDSNQPQHF.

A note on this clonotype: Relative to the germline gene, one junction end is altered; a read error may explain this. The chain uses TRBV24-1 and TRBJ1-5; no definite D call. The CDR3 extends over 15 amino acids. The germline gives CDR1 KGHDR, CDR2 SFDVKD. CDR3 in DNA: TGTGCCGCCAGTGCTAGAGGGTGGGCAGATCAGCCCCAGCATTTT. Amino acid sequence: CAASARGWADQPQHF.